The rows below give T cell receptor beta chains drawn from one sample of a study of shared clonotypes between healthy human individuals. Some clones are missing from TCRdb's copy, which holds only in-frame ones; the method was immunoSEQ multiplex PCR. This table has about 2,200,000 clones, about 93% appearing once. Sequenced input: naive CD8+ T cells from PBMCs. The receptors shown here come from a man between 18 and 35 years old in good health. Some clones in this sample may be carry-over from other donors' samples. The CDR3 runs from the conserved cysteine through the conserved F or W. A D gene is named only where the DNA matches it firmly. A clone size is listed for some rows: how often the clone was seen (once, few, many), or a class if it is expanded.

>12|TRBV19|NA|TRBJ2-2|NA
CASRSGPGELFF
TGTGCCAGTAGATCCGGGCCCGGGGAGCTGTTTTTT
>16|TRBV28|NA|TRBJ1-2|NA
CASTHPGEGTNYGYTF
TGTGCCAGCACCCACCCCGGCGAGGGTACTAACTATGGCTACACCTTC
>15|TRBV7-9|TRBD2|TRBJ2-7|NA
CASSSATSDPYEQYF
TGTGCCAGCAGCTCCGCGACTAGCGACCCCTACGAGCAGTACTTC
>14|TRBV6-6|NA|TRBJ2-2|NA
CASTGAQNTGELFF
TGTGCATCGACGGGCGCCCAAAACACCGGGGAGCTGTTTTTT
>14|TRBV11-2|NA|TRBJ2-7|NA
CASSSRGQSYEQYF
TGTGCCAGCAGCTCCCGCGGGCAATCCTACGAGCAGTACTTC
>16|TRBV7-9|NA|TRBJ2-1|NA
CASSPSAGRLYNEQFF
TGTGCCAGCAGCCCCAGCGCCGGGCGGTTATACAATGAGCAGTTCTTC
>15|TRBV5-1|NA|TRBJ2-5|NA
CASSLTDRFRETQYF
TGCGCCAGCAGCTTGACCGACAGGTTCCGAGAGACCCAGTACTTC
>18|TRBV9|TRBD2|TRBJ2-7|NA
CASSPTGAPSGRAYEQYF
TGTGCCAGCAGCCCCACCGGAGCCCCTAGCGGGAGGGCCTACGAGCAGTACTTC
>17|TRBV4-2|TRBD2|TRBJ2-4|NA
CASSPPSRAGEENIQYF
TGTGCCAGCAGCCCACCAAGTAGAGCGGGAGAGGAAAACATTCAGTACTTC
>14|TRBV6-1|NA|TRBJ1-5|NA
CASSEFAGGQPQHF
TGTGCCAGCAGTGAATTCGCTGGGGGTCAGCCCCAGCATTTT
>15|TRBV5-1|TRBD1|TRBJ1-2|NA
CASSLGQERNYGYTF
TGCGCCAGCAGCCTAGGACAGGAACGCAACTATGGCTACACCTTC
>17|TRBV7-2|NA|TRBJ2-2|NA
CASSLRGLTPNTGELFF
TGTGCCAGCAGCCTCCGGGGCCTTACCCCGAACACCGGGGAGCTGTTTTTT
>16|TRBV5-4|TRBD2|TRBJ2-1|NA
CASRDTSESSYNEQFF
TGTGCCAGCAGGGATACTAGCGAGAGCTCCTACAATGAGCAGTTCTTC
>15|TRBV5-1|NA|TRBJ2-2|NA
CASSRQSPNTGELFF
TGCGCCAGCAGCCGACAGAGTCCGAACACCGGGGAGCTGTTTTTT
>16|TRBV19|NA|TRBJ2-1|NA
CASSRFSGPAVNEQFF
TGTGCCAGTTCCAGGTTCTCCGGCCCAGCGGTCAATGAGCAGTTCTTC
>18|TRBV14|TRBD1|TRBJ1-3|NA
CASSLLGRGPNSGNTIYF
TGTGCCAGCAGCCTTCTAGGGAGGGGGCCGAACTCTGGAAACACCATATATTTT
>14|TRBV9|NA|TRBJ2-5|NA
CASSHGGVQETQYF
TGTGCCAGCAGCCACGGTGGTGTCCAAGAGACCCAGTACTTC
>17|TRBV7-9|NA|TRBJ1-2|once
CASRPSVPDNSNYGYTF
TGTGCCAGCAGGCCCTCTGTACCAGACAATTCTAACTATGGCTACACCTTC
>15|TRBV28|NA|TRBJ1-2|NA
CASSPDRPFNYGYTF
TGTGCCAGCAGCCCTGACAGGCCTTTCAACTATGGCTACACCTTC
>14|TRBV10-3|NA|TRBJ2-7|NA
CAIGEQGFVYEQYF
TGTGCCATCGGAGAACAGGGATTCGTCTACGAGCAGTACTTC
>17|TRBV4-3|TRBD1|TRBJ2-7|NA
CASSQVWGPGGRDEQYF
TGCGCCAGCAGCCAAGTATGGGGGCCAGGGGGTCGAGACGAGCAGTACTTC
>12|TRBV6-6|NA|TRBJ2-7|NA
CASTEKGFEQYF
TGTGCCAGCACGGAAAAGGGCTTCGAGCAGTACTTC
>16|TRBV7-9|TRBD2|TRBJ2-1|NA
CASSDSPSGSYNEQFF
TGTGCCAGCAGCGACTCCCCTAGCGGTTCCTACAATGAGCAGTTCTTC
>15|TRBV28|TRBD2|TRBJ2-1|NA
CASSFTSGSYNEQFF
TGTGCCAGCAGTTTTACGAGCGGGAGCTACAATGAGCAGTTCTTC
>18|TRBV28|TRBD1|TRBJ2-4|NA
CASTDPDRGDISKNIQYF
TGTGCCAGCACCGACCCCGACAGGGGGGACATTTCCAAAAACATTCAGTACTTC
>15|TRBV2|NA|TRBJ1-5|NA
CASSLAPGVNQPQHF
TGTGCCAGCAGTTTAGCGCCCGGGGTCAATCAGCCCCAGCATTTT
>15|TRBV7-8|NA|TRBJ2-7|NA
CASSPGPTGALGQYF
TGTGCCAGCAGCCCGGGACCGACGGGGGCATTGGGGCAGTACTTC
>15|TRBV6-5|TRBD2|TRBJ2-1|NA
CASSYGSGTHNEQFF
TGTGCCAGCAGTTACGGTAGCGGGACCCACAATGAGCAGTTCTTC
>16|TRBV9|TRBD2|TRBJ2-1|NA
CASSPQGGRAANEQFF
TGTGCCAGCAGCCCCCAGGGCGGGAGGGCCGCTAATGAGCAGTTCTTC
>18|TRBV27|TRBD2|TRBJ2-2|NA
CASSLFGLAGGNTGELFF
TGTGCCAGCAGTTTATTTGGACTAGCGGGAGGGAACACCGGGGAGCTGTTTTTT
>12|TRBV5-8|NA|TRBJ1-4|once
CASSSADEKLFF
TGTGCCAGCAGCTCGGCTGATGAAAAACTGTTTTTT
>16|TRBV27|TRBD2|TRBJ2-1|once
CASSPRLAGTYNEQFF
TGTGCCAGCAGTCCCCGGCTAGCGGGTACCTACAATGAGCAGTTCTTC
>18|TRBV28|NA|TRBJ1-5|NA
CASSLATGQPYSNQPQHF
TGTGCCAGCAGTTTGGCGACAGGACAGCCTTATAGCAATCAGCCCCAGCATTTT
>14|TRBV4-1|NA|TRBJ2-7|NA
CASSQDRGAYEQYF
TGCGCCAGCAGCCAAGATAGGGGGGCCTACGAGCAGTACTTC
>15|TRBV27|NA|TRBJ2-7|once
CASSLKGQGSYEQYF
TGTGCCAGCAGTTTAAAGGGGCAGGGTAGTTACGAGCAGTACTTC
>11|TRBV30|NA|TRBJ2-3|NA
CGSASADTQYF
TGCGGTTCAGCTAGCGCAGATACGCAGTATTTT
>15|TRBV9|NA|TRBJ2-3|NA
CASNAGPQSTDTQYF
TGTGCCAGCAACGCCGGGCCCCAAAGCACAGATACGCAGTATTTT
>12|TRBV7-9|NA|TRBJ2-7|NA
CASSLTGYEQYF
TGTGCCAGCAGCTTAACGGGCTACGAGCAGTACTTC
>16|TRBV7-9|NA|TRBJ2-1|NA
CASSLGVGLYYNEQFF
TGTGCCAGCAGCTTAGGGGTGGGGCTATACTACAATGAGCAGTTCTTC
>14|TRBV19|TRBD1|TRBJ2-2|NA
CASSLSTGTGELFF
TGTGCCAGTAGTTTATCGACAGGGACCGGGGAGCTGTTTTTT
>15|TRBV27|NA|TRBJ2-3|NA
CASMGGPPSMDTQYF
TGTGCCAGCATGGGGGGGCCCCCGTCCATGGATACGCAGTATTTT
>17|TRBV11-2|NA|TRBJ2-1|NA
CASRSGAGPFSYNEQFF
TGTGCCAGCAGGTCAGGGGCGGGGCCGTTCTCCTACAATGAGCAGTTCTTC
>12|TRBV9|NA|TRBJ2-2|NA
CASSGIRGELFF
TGTGCCAGCAGCGGAATCAGGGGAGAGCTGTTTTTT
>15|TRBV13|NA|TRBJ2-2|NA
CASSPGDFYTGELFF
TGTGCCAGCAGCCCGGGGGACTTCTACACCGGGGAGCTGTTTTTT
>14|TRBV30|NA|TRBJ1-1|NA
CAWSFPPRGTEAFF
TGTGCCTGGAGTTTCCCCCCCCGAGGAACTGAAGCTTTCTTT
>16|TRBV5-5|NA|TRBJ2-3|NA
CASSVEVRASTDTQYF
TGTGCCAGCAGCGTTGAGGTTAGGGCCAGCACAGATACGCAGTATTTT
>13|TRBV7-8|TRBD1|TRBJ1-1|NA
CASSLFRDSEAFF
TGTGCCAGCAGCTTATTTCGGGACAGTGAAGCTTTCTTT
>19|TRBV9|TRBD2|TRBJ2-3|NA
CASSVSGSLAGVTTDTQYF
TGTGCCAGCAGCGTATCTGGATCGTTAGCGGGAGTAACTACAGATACGCAGTATTTT
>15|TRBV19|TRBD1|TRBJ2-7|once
CASSPRDRNTYEQYF
TGTGCCAGTAGTCCCAGGGACAGGAACACCTACGAGCAGTACTTC
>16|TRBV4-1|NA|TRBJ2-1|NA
CASSQGPVAWGNEQFF
TGCGCCAGCAGCCAAGGCCCGGTTGCATGGGGGAATGAGCAGTTCTTC
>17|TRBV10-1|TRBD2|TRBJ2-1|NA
CASSELFTGGPSDEQFF
TGCGCCAGCAGTGAGTTGTTCACGGGAGGGCCATCGGATGAGCAGTTCTTC